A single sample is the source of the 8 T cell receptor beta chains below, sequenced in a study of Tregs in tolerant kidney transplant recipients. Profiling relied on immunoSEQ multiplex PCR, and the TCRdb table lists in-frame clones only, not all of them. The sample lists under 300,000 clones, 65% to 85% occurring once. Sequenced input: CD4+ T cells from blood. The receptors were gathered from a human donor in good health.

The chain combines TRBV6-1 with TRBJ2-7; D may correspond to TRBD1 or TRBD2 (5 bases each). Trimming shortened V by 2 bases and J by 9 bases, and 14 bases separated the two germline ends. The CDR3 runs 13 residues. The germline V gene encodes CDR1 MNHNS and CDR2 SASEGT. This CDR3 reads CASSERDPGRQYF. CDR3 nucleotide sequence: TGTGCCAGCAGTGAAAGGGACCCCGGCCGGCAGTACTTC.

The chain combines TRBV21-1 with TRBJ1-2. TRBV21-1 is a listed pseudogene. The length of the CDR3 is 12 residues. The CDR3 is CASSQTKSGYTF. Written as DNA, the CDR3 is TGTGCCAGCAGCCAGACCAAATCGGGCTACACCTTC.

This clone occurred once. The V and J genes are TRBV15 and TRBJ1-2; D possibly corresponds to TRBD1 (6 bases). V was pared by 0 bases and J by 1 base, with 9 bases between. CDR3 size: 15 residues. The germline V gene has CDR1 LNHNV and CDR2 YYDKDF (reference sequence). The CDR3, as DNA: TGTGCCACCAGCAGAGATAGGGGGGGTAACTATGGCTACACCTTC. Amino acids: CATSRDRGGNYGYTF.

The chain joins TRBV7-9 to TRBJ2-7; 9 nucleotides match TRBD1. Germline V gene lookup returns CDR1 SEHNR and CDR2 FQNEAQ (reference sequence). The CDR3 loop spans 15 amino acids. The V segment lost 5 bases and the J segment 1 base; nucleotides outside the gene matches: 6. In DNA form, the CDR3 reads TGTGCCAGCAGCAATCGACAGGGGGGATCCTACGAGCAGTACTTC. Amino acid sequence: CASSNRQGGSYEQYF.

This CDR3 is CASSLSHRVYGEQYF. The CDR3 region has the DNA TGTGCCAGCAGCTTATCTCACCGGGTCTACGGCGAGCAGTACTTC. The V and J genes are TRBV11-2 and TRBJ2-7; unclear D gene. There are 15 residues in the CDR3. Trimming left V 2 bases short and J 6 bases short, with 17 bases between. Germline V lookup: CDR1 SGHAT, CDR2 FQNNGV.

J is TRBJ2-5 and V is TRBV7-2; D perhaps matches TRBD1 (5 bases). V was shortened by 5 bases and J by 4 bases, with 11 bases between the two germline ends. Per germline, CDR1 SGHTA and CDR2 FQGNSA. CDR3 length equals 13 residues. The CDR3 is CASSRQSRETQYF. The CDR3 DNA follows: TGTGCCAGCAGCCGACAGTCCCGAGAGACCCAGTACTTC.

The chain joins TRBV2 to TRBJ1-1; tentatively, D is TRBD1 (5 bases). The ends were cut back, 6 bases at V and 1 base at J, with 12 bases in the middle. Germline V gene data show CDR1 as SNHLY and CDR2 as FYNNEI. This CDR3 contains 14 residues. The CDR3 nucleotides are TGTGCCAGCAGACTTACAGGTGCGAACACTGAAGCTTTCTTT. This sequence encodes CASRLTGANTEAFF.

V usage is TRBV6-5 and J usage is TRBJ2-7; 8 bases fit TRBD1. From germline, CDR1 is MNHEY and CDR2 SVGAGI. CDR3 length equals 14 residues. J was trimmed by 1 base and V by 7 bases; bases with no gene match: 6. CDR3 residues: CASTLTGGSYEQYF. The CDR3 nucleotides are TGTGCCAGCACCCTCACAGGGGGGTCCTACGAGCAGTACTTC.